This T cell receptor beta chain stems from a study of CD4 and CD8 cells across lung adenocarcinoma regions. Per germline, CDR1 MNHEY and CDR2 SVGAGI. This CDR3 spans 15 amino acids. TCRdb re-analysed the PCR reads in MiXCR, keeping a single row per CDR3 protein. The data hold about 23,000 distinct CDR3 sequences, with roughly half observed a single time. Turning to this clonotype: The junction and the germline gene differ at one end; a read error may be behind it.

This receptor was obtained from a male donor with lung adenocarcinoma. The CD4 and CD8 labels of this study may be unreliable. V usage is TRBV6-5 and J usage is TRBJ2-3; the D is unclear. The sequenced sample was CD4+ T cells from the center of a lung tumor. The CDR3 loop reads CASRLQSGITETQYF. Written as DNA, the CDR3 is TGTGCCAGCAGACTCCAGTCCGGAATCACAGAGACGCAGTATTTT.